One sample yielded the 25 T cell receptor beta chains listed below, sequenced in a study of cytomegalovirus exposure and HLA in healthy donors. Assay used: immunoSEQ multiplex PCR; TCRdb lists only in-frame clones, some missing. The top ten hold about 2.2% of the sample, which has about 120,000 clones, roughly 84% seen once. The sample comprised PBMCs. These receptors were collected from a woman aged 30 to 39 in good health and CMV-seronegative.

This chain joins TRBV6-1 and TRBJ2-7; TRBD1 aligns across 9 bases. Looked up from germline, CDR1 is MNHNS and CDR2 is SASEGT. CDR3 length: 15 amino acids. After removal of 0 bases from V and 6 bases from J, the junction contained 6 bases not matched to a gene. DNA of the CDR3: TGTGCCAGCAGTGAAGCTAAGTACAGGGGGCTCGAGCAGTACTTC. Amino acids: CASSEAKYRGLEQYF.

The V gene is TRBV2, the J gene TRBJ1-1; TRBD1 matches 7 bases. The germline V gene encodes CDR1 SNHLY and CDR2 FYNNEI. V gave up 11 bases and J gave up 1 base; unmatched junction bases: 7. The CDR3 is 13 residues long. Here the CDR3 reads CAALRDRNTEAFF. The CDR3 bases are TGTGCCGCCCTCCGGGACAGGAACACTGAAGCTTTCTTT.

The rearrangement joins TRBV5-1 to TRBJ2-2; D perhaps matches TRBD1 (6 bases). This CDR3 has 15 amino acids. Germline V gene sequence: CDR1 SGHRS, CDR2 YFSETQ. V lost 3 bases and J lost 4, with 13 bases in between. CDR3 sequence: CASSSQTGLTGELFF. CDR3 in DNA: TGCGCCAGCAGCTCTCAGACAGGACTCACCGGGGAGCTGTTTTTT.

This clone was detected once. The V gene is TRBV10-1, the J gene TRBJ2-7; the match to TRBD2 covers 11 bases. V shed 5 bases and J 3 bases; nucleotides not matched to a gene: 6. The CDR3 contains 15 residues. In germline, CDR1 is WNHNN, CDR2 SYGVQD (reference sequence). CDR3 amino acids: CASSSTSGAVYEQYF. The CDR3 region has the DNA TGCGCCAGCAGTTCGACTAGCGGGGCCGTCTACGAGCAGTACTTC.

The J gene is TRBJ1-2, the V gene TRBV7-8; maybe TRBD1 (5 bases). From germline, CDR1 is SGHVS and CDR2 FQNEAQ. V was pared by 5 bases and J by 6 bases, with 10 bases between. This CDR3 contains 12 residues. The CDR3 bases are TGTGCCAGCAGCCCTGGGGCGGATGGCTACACCTTC. Translation gives CASSPGADGYTF.

The chain combines TRBV29-1 with TRBJ2-5, with D possibly TRBD2 on 5 matching bases. Trimming removed 7 bases at V and 5 bases at J, with 11 bases between. The CDR3 covers 11 residues. CDR1 SQVTM and CDR2 ANQGSEA come from the germline V gene. The CDR3 DNA reads TGCAGCGGGGGAGAAATGGAGACCCAGTACTTC. Translation gives CSGGEMETQYF. Supplemented by reference TRBV29-1 and TRBJ2-5, the full variable domain reads SAVISQKPSRDICQRGTSLTIQCQVDSQVTMMFWYRQQPGQSLTLIATANQGSEATYESGFVIDKFPISRPNLTFSTLTVSNMSPEDSSIYLCSGGEMETQYFGPGTRLLVL.

The DNA of the CDR3 is TGTGCCAGCAGCCCTCTTGGCGGAAACACCATATATTTT. Its protein product is CASSPLGGNTIYF. This chain joins TRBV9 and TRBJ1-3; D is ambiguous. The V and J ends lost 4 bases and 4 bases respectively, with 9 bases between them. CDR3 size: 13 residues. The germline V gene encodes CDR1 SGDLS and CDR2 YYNGEE.

The CDR3 DNA reads as TGTGCCAGCAGTGACCAGGGACAGTTGAACACTGAAGCTTTCTTT. This gives the protein CASSDQGQLNTEAFF. The V gene is TRBV27, the J gene TRBJ1-1; 7 bases align to TRBD1. The trim removed 5 bases at V and 0 bases at J, leaving 6 bases unmatched. Germline V gene sequence: CDR1 MNHEY, CDR2 SMNVEV (reference sequence). CDR3 length: 15 amino acids.

The V call is TRBV6-1, the J call TRBJ1-5; TRBD1 is a possible D gene (6 bases). Germline V CDR1 and CDR2: MNHNS, SASEGT. V was shortened by 3 bases and J by 2 bases, with 11 bases between the two germline ends. The CDR3 consists of 15 residues. The CDR3 coding sequence is TGTGCCAGCAGTGATGGGGGCTTGGGCAATCAGCCCCAGCATTTT. Protein: CASSDGGLGNQPQHF.

The chain links TRBV5-1 to TRBJ2-7; 7 bases line up with TRBD1. This CDR3 spans 16 amino acids. The V gene end was trimmed by 0 bases and the J gene end by 2 bases; junction bases not matched to a gene: 8. Germline CDR1 and CDR2: SGHRS and YFSETQ. The DNA for the CDR3 is TGCGCCAGCAGCTTGGATGGCCAGGGGGACCCCTACGAGCAGTACTTC. Amino acids: CASSLDGQGDPYEQYF.

The genes are TRBV6-5 and TRBJ2-7; D call uncertain. Germline CDR1 reads MNHEY; CDR2 reads SVGAGI. Trimming removed 5 bases at V and 4 bases at J, with 12 bases between. This CDR3 has 13 residues. The CDR3 sequence: CASSPYIDYEQYF. The DNA of the CDR3 is TGTGCCAGCAGTCCATACATTGATTACGAGCAGTACTTC.

The J gene is TRBJ2-7, the V gene TRBV10-3; TRBD2 matches 14 bases. The CDR3 is 16 residues long. V lost 10 bases to trimming and J lost 0 bases; unmatched junction nucleotides: 8. The germline gives CDR1 ENHRY, CDR2 SYGVKD. DNA for the CDR3: TGTGCCAGCCGACTAGCGGGGGGGGAAGGCTCCTACGAGCAGTACTTC. Its translation: CASRLAGGEGSYEQYF.

This sequence joins TRBV2 and TRBJ2-7; possibly TRBD1 for D (6 bases). CDR3 length: 12 amino acids. The V and J ends lost 9 bases and 4 bases respectively, with 13 bases between them. Germline CDR1 is SNHLY and CDR2 is FYNNEI. In DNA form, the CDR3 reads TGTGCCAGTCAGACAGGAAATTACGAGCAGTACTTC. This codes for CASQTGNYEQYF.

CDR3 nucleotide sequence: TGTGCCAGCGACAAAGAGGAGGGGGCAACTGAAGCTTTCTTT. This translates into CASDKEEGATEAFF. This chain links TRBV7-9 with TRBJ1-1; 7 nucleotides align to TRBD1. V shed 8 bases, J shed 5 bases, and the junction held 11 bases outside the gene matches. CDR3 size: 14 residues. Per germline, CDR1 SEHNR and CDR2 FQNEAQ (reference sequence).

The genes are TRBV7-9 and TRBJ2-7; 8 nucleotides line up with TRBD1. V trimming: 5 bases; J trimming: 2 bases; junction bases outside the gene matches: 5. This CDR3 is 14 amino acids long. CDR1 and CDR2 (germline): SEHNR, FQNEAQ (reference sequence). The CDR3 bases are TGTGCCAGCAGCGACAGGGGTGAAGCCTACGAGCAGTACTTC. Encoded protein: CASSDRGEAYEQYF.

This clone was counted a single time. The V gene is TRBV7-8, the J gene TRBJ1-6; possible D gene TRBD1, 6 bases. Germline V lookup: CDR1 SGHVS, CDR2 FQNEAQ. The CDR3 has 18 residues. Trimming removed 2 bases from V and 3 bases from J, with 17 bases in between. The CDR3 DNA is TGTGCCAGCAGCTTAATAACAGGGAATAAGGGCTATAATTCACCCCTCCACTTT. Amino acid sequence: CASSLITGNKGYNSPLHF.

This clone was detected a few times. The rearrangement links TRBV6-5 to TRBJ1-1; D unclear. The CDR3 sequence is 14 residues long. Germline CDR1 and CDR2: MNHEY and SVGAGI. V lost 1 base to trimming and J lost 4 bases, with 10 bases between them. Here the CDR3 DNA reads TGTGCCAGCAGTTACTTACAGTACGGCACTGAAGCTTTCTTT. Translation gives CASSYLQYGTEAFF.

This sequence joins TRBV19 and TRBJ1-2; 7 bases agree with TRBD1. The CDR3 contains 14 residues. Germline loops: CDR1 LNHDA, CDR2 SQIVND (reference sequence). V trimming: 4 bases; J trimming: 0 bases; junction bases outside the gene matches: 2. The chain's CDR3 is CASSTGGSNYGYTF. The CDR3, as DNA: TGTGCCAGTAGTACAGGGGGTTCTAACTATGGCTACACCTTC.

V gene TRBV4-2 combines with J gene TRBJ2-3, with TRBD2 identical over 12 bases. The CDR3 length is 16 residues. The germline V gene encodes CDR1 LGHNA and CDR2 YNFKEQ. After removal of 0 bases from V and 9 bases from J, the junction contained 7 bases not matched to a gene. CDR3: CASSQDMGLAGPTQYF. The CDR3 DNA reads TGTGCCAGCAGCCAAGATATGGGACTAGCGGGCCCCACGCAGTATTTT.

The chain employs TRBV7-2 and TRBJ1-5; D might be TRBD1 (6 bases). Germline V CDR1 and CDR2: SGHTA, FQGNSA. Deletions cut 2 bases from V and 5 bases from J, with 10 bases between. CDR3 length: 14 residues. DNA for the CDR3: TGTGCCAGCAGCTTAAGGACAGTTGATCAGCCCCAGCATTTT. Protein sequence: CASSLRTVDQPQHF.

As DNA, the CDR3 is TGCGCCAGCAGCTCCGGACAGGGGAACACTGAAGCTTTCTTT. Translated: CASSSGQGNTEAFF. The V gene is TRBV5-1, the J gene TRBJ1-1, with 8 nucleotides matching TRBD1. The CDR3 spans 14 residues. Germline V gene sequence: CDR1 SGHRS, CDR2 YFSETQ. The ends lost 3 bases at V and 1 base at J; junction bases unmatched: 2. Using reference TRBV5-1 and TRBJ1-1 for the parts outside the CDR3, the full variable domain is KAGVTQTPRYLIKTRGQQVTLSCSPISGHRSVSWYQQTPGQGLQFLFEYFSETQRNKGNFPGRFSGRQFSNSRSEMNVSTLELGDSALYLCASSSGQGNTEAFFGQGTRLTVV.

This clone appeared once. The CDR3 is CATSTFGTGTDTQYF. DNA of the CDR3: TGTGCCACCAGCACGTTTGGGACAGGGACAGATACGCAGTATTTT. The chain couples TRBV15 to TRBJ2-3; 9 bases are shared with TRBD1. Unmatched junction bases numbered 5, after V lost 4 bases and J lost 3 bases. CDR1 is LNHNV and CDR2 is YYDKDF in the germline V gene (reference sequence). CDR3 length equals 15 residues.

This chain connects TRBV5-1 to TRBJ1-1; D ambiguous. Trimming took 4 bases from V and 5 from J, leaving 9 bases between them. The CDR3 consists of 12 residues. Germline V gene sequence: CDR1 SGHRS, CDR2 YFSETQ. CDR3 coding DNA: TGCGCCAGCAGCCCTGGGAGAACTGAAGCTTTCTTT. This encodes CASSPGRTEAFF.

This clone has only one observation. CDR3 amino acids: CASSSIAGEDTQYF. For the CDR3, the DNA is TGCGCCAGCAGCTCAATAGCGGGGGAAGATACGCAGTATTTT. The chain recombines TRBV5-1 with TRBJ2-3, with TRBD2 matching over 9 bases. The CDR3 has 14 amino acids. Germline assignment: CDR1 SGHRS and CDR2 YFSETQ. V lost 3 bases, J lost 5 bases, and 4 bases stayed unmatched.

The V and J genes are TRBV5-6 and TRBJ1-5; D not certain. The CDR3 loop spans 13 amino acids. Germline V lookup: CDR1 SGHDT, CDR2 YYEEEE. V lost 0 bases, J lost 6 bases, and 7 bases lay in between. In DNA form, the CDR3 reads TGTGCCAGCAGCTTGGACGGTGGTCAGCCCCAGCATTTT. Its translation: CASSLDGGQPQHF.